A single T cell receptor beta chain is shown here with its context. Clones were read by immunoSEQ multiplex PCR, and TCRdb kept only the in-frame ones, dropping some. Among roughly 43,000 clones, 90% were seen once, and the ten largest hold approximately 3%. This sample is drawn from a study of blood T cell repertoires in COVID-19. About the study: The United States, Italy and Spain were the sources of the acute and convalescent COVID-19 samples.

Germline V gives CDR1 SGHNT, CDR2 YYREEE (reference sequence). Trimming shortened V by 5 bases and J by 3 bases, and 14 bases separated the two germline ends. The CDR3 totals 15 residues. Sequencing input: peripheral blood. The receptor was derived from a man in his fifties with active COVID-19. This chain connects TRBV5-4 to TRBJ2-2; D is possibly TRBD1 (6 bases). For the CDR3, the DNA is TGTGCCAGCAGTCAATTGGACAGAGACACCGGGGAGCTGTTTTTT. Encoded protein: CASSQLDRDTGELFF. The variable domain in full, with the rest retrieved from reference TRBV5-4 and TRBJ2-2, is ETGVTQSPTHLIKTRGQQVTLRCSSQSGHNTVSWYQQALGQGPQFIFQYYREEENGRGNFPPRFSGLQFPNYSSELNVNALELDDSALYLCASSQLDRDTGELFFGEGSRLTVL.